This TCR beta chain comes out of a study of brain T cells in children with intractable seizures (dated by TCRdb to the early 2020s). As for the study more broadly: As a first screen for immune gene transcripts, resected brain tissue from some 50 pediatric epilepsy surgery cases was run on a NanoString immunology panel. Of the roughly twelve selected surgery cases, pre-surgery blood was also sequenced for eight, so four had brain tissue only.

TCR beta chain sequences were generated from genomic DNA using the immunoSEQ assay. In the original analysis: CDR3 sequences that did not begin with the conserved framework cysteine at position 104 were removed manually. Clonality was calculated as one minus the normalized Shannon's Diversity Index, with values ranging from 0 (maximal diversity) to 1 (oligoclonal). To check whether a given CDR3 had different frequencies in two samples, for example brain versus blood, chi-squared comparison-of-proportions tests were used. Public clonotypes were found through immuneACCESS searches, while the VDJdb browser was used to judge similarity to known antiviral clonotypes. TCRdb limited this immuneACCESS table to in-frame rearrangements with V and J called. A share of clones is missing; checked studies link under half to unresolved V genes, and the rest is unexplained. The V and J calls and clone size are taken from that table; D and trimming were inferred from the DNA. The sample table lists about 8,000 clones, 73% of them with a count of one. Approximately 10% of the sample is in the top ten clones.

The research as a whole found: Top 50 brain clonotypes included public and private clones; each case's most abundant public CDR3 closely resembled known HCMV, EBV or influenza A epitope-specific CDR3s. Because sequencing depth was different between pre-surgery and post-surgery blood, clones absent from the pre-surgery sample may reflect undersampling. Viral specificity was inferred only from CDR3 sequence similarity, and patients' HCMV serostatus was unknown.

The sample's time point label is to be understood as: resected brain tissue, or blood drawn just prior to surgery. The surgery cases with the highest brain T cell transcript signatures were chosen for TCR beta chain sequencing of brain tissue, and also of blood when blood was available. Before surgery, patients had received at least one anti-epileptic drug. The TCR-sequenced patients were children whose drug-resistant epilepsy was caused by tuberous sclerosis complex, focal cortical dysplasia, Rasmussen encephalitis or hemimegalencephaly. The brain samples were frozen blocks of fresh, involved tissue resected during epilepsy surgery. Bulk genomic DNA was isolated from unsorted brain tissue and whole blood using the Monarch genomic DNA purification kit. There are 13 amino acids in the CDR3, from cysteine to phenylalanine inclusive. Of all the DNA, just the CDR3 is kept, 39 bases in frame from base 1. The germline V gene provides CDR1 MNHEY and CDR2 SVGAGI. V is clipped by 7 bases and J by 7 bases, and the sequence between their germline boundaries is 16 bases long.

Notes on this clone: What antigen it recognizes has not been identified. Base qualities are not at hand, and no much larger clone is one base apart.

This specimen was resected brain tissue, taken at surgery. The receptor comes from a boy under three years old with tuberous sclerosis and intractable seizures. Recombination connected TRBV6-5 to TRBJ1-2; TRBD1 is possibly the D segment (6 matching bases). The CDR3 here reads CASTFRGAGGYTF. The nucleotide sequence reads as follows: TGTGCCAGCACTTTCAGGGGCGCTGGTGGCTACACCTTC.